The 23 T cell receptor beta chains below all came from one sample that was sequenced in a study of identical twins. Via MiXCR, TCRdb re-called the 5' RACE reads, giving one row per CDR3 protein. The sample lists some 260,000 distinct CDR3 sequences, about an eighth occurring once. The sequenced material came from memory (CD45RO+) T cells sorted from blood. The receptors originated from a woman aged 18-29 years in good health.

The chain recombines TRBV20-1 with TRBJ1-2; 8 bases are shared with TRBD1. Germline V gene sequence: CDR1 DFQATT, CDR2 SNEGSKA (reference sequence). Trimming took 5 bases from V and 2 from J; bases not matched to a gene: 7. This CDR3 is 14 amino acids long. This CDR3 is CSALPQGANYGYTF. CDR3 bases: TGCAGTGCTCTCCCCCAGGGGGCAAACTATGGCTACACCTTC.

The CDR3 region is CATSRDETQGEQYF. DNA for the CDR3: TGTGCCACCAGCAGAGATGAAACCCAGGGAGAGCAGTACTTC. The chain uses TRBV15 and TRBJ2-7; TRBD1 might be the D (5 bases). Trimming removed 0 bases at V and 7 bases at J, with 13 bases between. Per germline, CDR1 LNHNV and CDR2 YYDKDF (reference sequence). This CDR3 is built from 14 residues.

The V and J genes are TRBV9 and TRBJ2-7; 7 bases align to TRBD2. Trimming at V came to 0 bases and at J to 2 bases, leaving 5 bases not matched to a gene. Germline V gene sequence: CDR1 SGDLS, CDR2 YYNGEE. The CDR3 is made up of 15 amino acids. CDR3 region: CASSVGPGGAYEQYF. In DNA form, the CDR3 reads TGTGCCAGCAGCGTAGGCCCGGGAGGCGCCTACGAGCAGTACTTC. The full variable domain, its missing parts supplied by reference TRBV9 and TRBJ2-7, is DSGVTQTPKHLITATGQRVTLRCSPRSGDLSVYWYQQSLDQGLQFLIQYYNGEERAKGNILERFSAQQFPDLHSELNLSSLELGDSALYFCASSVGPGGAYEQYFGPGTRLTVT.

There are many counts of this clonotype. This chain's CDR3 is CASSQVTRLYSYNEQFF. The CDR3 DNA reads TGTGCCAGCAGCCAAGTTACTAGGCTCTACTCCTACAATGAGCAGTTCTTC. The chain employs TRBV3-1 and TRBJ2-1; D may be TRBD2 (5 bases). The CDR3 contains 17 residues. Trimming stripped 1 base from V and 0 bases from J, with 13 bases between. Germline lookup yields CDR1 LGHDT and CDR2 YNNKEL (reference sequence).

This clonotype was seen a handful of times. This chain joins TRBV10-3 and TRBJ1-1; D not resolved. Trimming left V 0 bases short and J 6 bases short, with 5 bases between. Germline V gene data show CDR1 as ENHRY and CDR2 as SYGVKD. The CDR3 length is 12 residues. The CDR3 coding sequence is TGTGCCATCAGTGAGTCGCCAGCTGAAGCTTTCTTT. Translation gives CAISESPAEAFF.

This clonotype was detected ten times or more. V is TRBV7-9 and J is TRBJ1-6; a possible D gene is TRBD1 (5 bases). There are 14 residues in the CDR3. Looked up from germline, CDR1 is SEHNR and CDR2 is FQNEAQ (reference sequence). Trimming stripped 8 bases from V and 4 bases from J, with 12 bases between. Written as DNA, the CDR3 is TGTGCCAGCTGGGGCGCTCCTTATAATTCACCCCTCCACTTT. Its translation: CASWGAPYNSPLHF. Combining the CDR3 with reference TRBV7-9 and TRBJ1-6 gives the whole variable domain DTGVSQNPRHKITKRGQNVTFRCDPISEHNRLYWYRQTLGQGPEFLTYFQNEAQLEKSRLLSDRFSAERPKGSFSTLEIQRTEQGDSAMYLCASWGAPYNSPLHFGNGTRLTVT.

The table lists this clonotype with a few counts. The genes are TRBV20-1 and TRBJ1-4, with D unresolved. The CDR3 has 13 amino acids. The germline CDR1 and CDR2 sequences are DFQATT and SNEGSKA (reference sequence). V was shortened by 2 bases and J by 4 bases, with 8 bases between the two germline ends. The CDR3 region is CSARRGFNEKLFF. Written as DNA, the CDR3 is TGCAGTGCTAGACGCGGTTTTAATGAAAAACTGTTTTTT.

J is TRBJ2-7 and V is TRBV6-5; D gene uncertain. Germline CDR1 MNHEY, CDR2 SVGAGI. Trimming removed 0 bases at V and 3 bases at J, with 12 bases between. CDR3 length: 15 residues. CDR3 sequence: CASSYSGGVGYEQYF. CDR3 nucleotides: TGTGCCAGCAGTTACTCCGGCGGAGTGGGCTACGAGCAGTACTTC.

The V call is TRBV15, the J call TRBJ2-2; 8 bases agree with TRBD1. The CDR3 runs to 14 residues. The trim removed 8 bases at V and 1 base at J, leaving 3 bases unmatched. Germline CDR1 LNHNV, CDR2 YYDKDF (reference sequence). Here the CDR3 reads CATGDRRNTGELFF. CDR3 DNA sequence: TGTGCCACCGGGGACAGGAGGAACACCGGGGAGCTGTTTTTT.

The CDR3 reads CSASPGLNYGYTF. The DNA for the CDR3 is TGCAGTGCCTCCCCAGGGCTTAACTATGGCTACACCTTC. The chain joins TRBV20-1 to TRBJ1-2; D is perhaps TRBD1 (5 bases). The ends were cut back, 6 bases at V and 1 base at J, with 12 bases in the middle. Germline V gene lookup returns CDR1 DFQATT and CDR2 SNEGSKA (reference sequence). This CDR3 region has 13 residues.

This clonotype was counted at least ten times. The rearrangement uses TRBV5-1 and TRBJ2-2; the D is unclear. Trimming stripped 1 base from V and 1 base from J, with 5 bases between. Germline V lookup: CDR1 SGHRS, CDR2 YFSETQ. This CDR3 is built from 14 residues. The CDR3 region is CASSLMRNTGELFF. The CDR3 nucleotides read TGCGCCAGCAGCTTGATGAGGAACACCGGGGAGCTGTTTTTT.

This clonotype was detected a few times. The chain uses TRBV15 and TRBJ1-1; D call uncertain. V lost 8 bases and J 6 bases, leaving 16 bases between the germline ends. The CDR3 runs to 13 residues. The germline CDR1 and CDR2 sequences are LNHNV and YYDKDF (reference sequence). This CDR3 reads CATVGKYSAEAFF. CDR3 coding DNA: TGTGCCACCGTGGGGAAATACTCGGCTGAAGCTTTCTTT.

This clonotype was seen only a few times. The rearrangement uses TRBV12-3 or TRBV12-4 and TRBJ2-3, with D possibly called TRBD1 or TRBD2 (6 bases each). The CDR3 totals 14 residues. The V and J ends lost 6 bases and 2 bases respectively, with 12 bases between them. The CDR3: CASRRRGDTDTQYF. CDR3 sequence (DNA): TGTGCCAGCAGAAGAAGGGGGGACACAGATACGCAGTATTTT.

The rearrangement links TRBV10-3 to TRBJ2-7; D gene uncertain. The CDR3 covers 13 residues. Trimming pared 8 bases from V and 2 bases from J, leaving 13 bases between. In germline, CDR1 is ENHRY, CDR2 SYGVKD. The CDR3 coding sequence is TGTGCCATCGGGCAAGACCCCCCCTACGAGCAGTACTTC. Amino acids: CAIGQDPPYEQYF.

The J gene is TRBJ2-1, the V gene TRBV6-2 or TRBV6-3; D is unclear. Deletions cut 3 bases from V and 8 bases from J, with 8 bases between. CDR1 is MNHEY, CDR2 SVGEGT, per germline. The CDR3 extends over 12 amino acids. The CDR3, as DNA: TGTGCCAGCAGTTATTCCTCCCATGAGCAGTTCTTC. Translated: CASSYSSHEQFF.

The table lists this clonotype with many counts. V usage is TRBV3-1 and J usage is TRBJ2-7; D may be TRBD2 (5 bases). The CDR3 has 12 residues. Germline lookup yields CDR1 LGHDT and CDR2 YNNKEL (reference sequence). Trimming stripped 4 bases from V and 6 bases from J, with 10 bases between. The CDR3 DNA sequence: TGTGCCAGCAGCCTACTAGGTGGCGAGCAGTACTTC. This gives the protein CASSLLGGEQYF.

This clonotype was detected only a few times. This sequence joins TRBV18 and TRBJ2-2; TRBD1 aligns across 9 bases. The CDR3 loop spans 14 amino acids. The J segment lost 6 bases and the V segment lost 5 bases, leaving 4 bases of the junction unmatched. The V gene's germline CDR1 is KGHSH and CDR2 LQKENI. The CDR3 protein is CASSSGQGAGELFF. The CDR3 DNA reads TGTGCCAGCTCATCGGGACAGGGTGCCGGGGAGCTGTTTTTT. Full variable domain (remainder filled in from reference TRBV18 and TRBJ2-2): NAGVMQNPRHLVRRRGQEARLRCSPMKGHSHVYWYRQLPEEGLKFMVYLQKENIIDESGMPKERFSAEFPKEGPSILRIQQVVRGDSAAYFCASSSGQGAGELFFGEGSRLTVL.

This clonotype showed up just a few times. This sequence joins TRBV5-1 and TRBJ2-2; TRBD2 matches 8 bases. The ends lost 4 bases at V and 3 bases at J; junction bases unmatched: 8. There are 16 residues in the CDR3. Germline CDR1 is SGHRS and CDR2 is YFSETQ. The CDR3 DNA is TGCGCCAGCAGCCCTACGCCGACTAGCGACACCGGGGAGCTGTTTTTT. Encoded protein: CASSPTPTSDTGELFF. The complete variable domain, with remaining parts taken from reference TRBV5-1 and TRBJ2-2, reads KAGVTQTPRYLIKTRGQQVTLSCSPISGHRSVSWYQQTPGQGLQFLFEYFSETQRNKGNFPGRFSGRQFSNSRSEMNVSTLELGDSALYLCASSPTPTSDTGELFFGEGSRLTVL.

This clonotype was picked up a small number of times. This rearrangement joins TRBV9 to TRBJ2-2, with 7 bases aligning to TRBD2. The CDR3 contains 17 residues. Germline V gene data show CDR1 as SGDLS and CDR2 as YYNGEE. The ends lost 4 bases at V and 0 bases at J; junction bases unmatched: 9. The CDR3 nucleotides read TGTGCCAGCAGCACCCGAGCGGGGAGCGCGAACACCGGGGAGCTGTTTTTT. Protein: CASSTRAGSANTGELFF. Based on the CDR3 plus reference TRBV9 and TRBJ2-2, the full variable domain is DSGVTQTPKHLITATGQRVTLRCSPRSGDLSVYWYQQSLDQGLQFLIQYYNGEERAKGNILERFSAQQFPDLHSELNLSSLELGDSALYFCASSTRAGSANTGELFFGEGSRLTVL.

The chain is built from TRBV5-1 and TRBJ2-1; a possible D gene is TRBD2 (5 bases). From germline, CDR1 is SGHRS and CDR2 YFSETQ. The CDR3 consists of 14 residues. Trimming removed 4 bases at V and 2 bases at J, with 10 bases between. As DNA, the CDR3 is TGCGCCAGCAGCCCAGGACTGGCCTACAATGAGCAGTTCTTC. Translating gives CASSPGLAYNEQFF. Combining the CDR3 with reference TRBV5-1 and TRBJ2-1 gives the whole variable domain KAGVTQTPRYLIKTRGQQVTLSCSPISGHRSVSWYQQTPGQGLQFLFEYFSETQRNKGNFPGRFSGRQFSNSRSEMNVSTLELGDSALYLCASSPGLAYNEQFFGPGTRLTVL.

This clonotype was counted ten times or more. This chain connects TRBV7-2 to TRBJ2-2; D may be TRBD2 (5 bases). The CDR3 covers 15 residues. The V and J ends lost 5 bases and 2 bases respectively, with 12 bases between them. The V gene's germline CDR1 is SGHTA and CDR2 FQGNSA. The CDR3 coding sequence is TGTGCCAGCAGCATCAATAGCGTAAACACCGGGGAGCTGTTTTTT. Translated: CASSINSVNTGELFF.

This clonotype was found a few times. This chain links TRBV6-2 or TRBV6-3 with TRBJ2-5; D gene uncertain. Germline V gene lookup returns CDR1 MNHEY and CDR2 SVGEGT. The V end lost 6 bases, the J end lost 0 bases, and 8 bases lay between the germline ends. The CDR3 totals 13 residues. The CDR3 reads CASRVNNQETQYF. Written as DNA, the CDR3 is TGTGCCAGCAGGGTGAATAACCAAGAGACCCAGTACTTC.

This clonotype was counted many times. V and J are TRBV10-3 and TRBJ1-1, with D unresolved. Trimming stripped 5 bases from V and 3 bases from J, with 4 bases between. Germline lookup yields CDR1 ENHRY and CDR2 SYGVKD. The CDR3 is 11 residues long. In nucleotides, the CDR3 is TGTGCCATCAGTTACGACACTGAAGCTTTCTTT. Translation: CAISYDTEAFF.